This TCR beta chain was captured in a study of T cells in localized non-small cell lung cancer. The CDR3 covers 11 residues. V was trimmed by 6 bases and J by 6 bases, leaving 7 bases between them. Per the germline V gene, CDR1 is MNHEY and CDR2 is SVGAGI. The assay was immunoSEQ multiplex PCR, and TCRdb's table has in-frame clones only and misses some. Here the sample spans around 78,000 clones, 65% to 85% being singletons. This clone has just a few counts. As yet, its antigen is unknown. Study outcomes and limitations: Because only a single region of the tumor was sequenced, heterogeneity remains possible.

The gene calls are TRBV6-5 and TRBJ2-3; D not resolved. This TCR derives from a female donor over 55 with stage I lung adenocarcinoma. The material sequenced was peripheral blood, taken before any cancer treatment. CDR3 nucleotides: TGTGCCAGCAGCCCCATGGATACGCAGTATTTT. Its translation is CASSPMDTQYF.